This is a list of T cell receptor beta chains from one sample in a study of shared clonotypes between healthy human individuals. The protocol was immunoSEQ multiplex PCR, while the TCRdb copy is restricted to in-frame clones and leaves out a portion. The data show roughly 550,000 clones, roughly 96% seen once. The specimen was naive CD8+ T cells sorted from blood. These TCRs come from a woman aged 25 to 39 in good health. CDR3s include the opening cysteine and the closing phenylalanine or tryptophan. The order of the fields is V gene, D gene, J gene, clone size, CDR3 DNA, CDR3 protein. A D gene is named only where the DNA matches it firmly. Clone size is not always given. Where it is, it says once, few, many or a class for expanded clones.

>TRBV14|.|TRBJ1-3|.
TGTGCCAGCAGCCAGGGCGTTCGGGGGTTATCTGGAAACACCATATATTTT
CASSQGVRGLSGNTIYF
>TRBV18|TRBD2|TRBJ2-5|.
TGTGCCAGCTCACCACCGTCTAGCGGCCATCGAGAGACCCAGTACTTC
CASSPPSSGHRETQYF
>TRBV4-1|TRBD2|TRBJ2-3|.
TGCGCCAGCAGCCAACGCCTGACTAGCGGGAGGGCAGATACGCAGTATTTT
CASSQRLTSGRADTQYF
>TRBV7-6|.|TRBJ1-5|.
TGTGCCAGCAGCTTAGCTCCTAATCAGCCCCAGCATTTT
CASSLAPNQPQHF
>TRBV27|TRBD1|TRBJ2-1|.
TGTGCCAGCAGTTTATCCCCGACAGGGTCGAATGAGCAGTTCTTC
CASSLSPTGSNEQFF
>TRBV9|.|TRBJ2-6|.
TGTGCCAGCAGCGTGGACAGCTCTGGGGCCAACGTCCTGACTTTC
CASSVDSSGANVLTF
>TRBV27|TRBD1|TRBJ2-3|.
TGTGCCAGCACCCAGACAGGGGGCTTAGATACGCAGTATTTT
CASTQTGGLDTQYF
>TRBV5-8|.|TRBJ2-7|.
TGTGCCAGCCACATCGGGCAGGGGCTCCTCGAGCAGTACTTC
CASHIGQGLLEQYF
>TRBV5-4|TRBD2|TRBJ2-1|.
TGTGCCAGCAGCCAGGGACTACTCTCCTACAATGAGCAGTTCTTC
CASSQGLLSYNEQFF
>TRBV6-5|TRBD1|TRBJ1-2|.
TGTGCCAGCAGTTACTCGACAGGGCTCTATGGCTACACCTTC
CASSYSTGLYGYTF
>TRBV6-1|.|TRBJ1-1|.
TGTGCCAGCAGGGACGGACACCCGAACACTGAAGCTTTCTTT
CASRDGHPNTEAFF
>TRBV30|.|TRBJ1-1|.
TGTGCCTGGAACCCGGGACAAAACACTGAAGCTTTCTTT
CAWNPGQNTEAFF
>TRBV4-1|TRBD2|TRBJ2-3|.
TGCGCCAGCAGCGGGACTAGCGGGAGAGGGACCCTTACAGATACGCAGTATTTT
CASSGTSGRGTLTDTQYF
>TRBV27|.|TRBJ2-5|.
TGTGCCAGAAGCCGGTCCGGGAGATCCCCCCAAGAGACCCAGTACTTC
CARSRSGRSPQETQYF
>TRBV19|TRBD2|TRBJ2-7|.
TGTGCCACCCGGGGGGCTAGCGGGAGTAACTACGAGCAGTACTTC
CATRGASGSNYEQYF
>TRBV5-6|TRBD2|TRBJ2-2|once
TGTGCCAGCAGCTACCTAGCGGGAGTAAGCACCGGGGAGCTGTTTTTT
CASSYLAGVSTGELFF
>TRBV12-5|.|TRBJ2-3|.
TGTGCTAGTGGCCTGGGGCAGCTTAACACAGATACGCAGTATTTT
CASGLGQLNTDTQYF
>TRBV5-6|TRBD2|TRBJ2-7|.
TGTGCCAGCAGCTTGGCCTTGGCTAGCGGCAACCAGTACTTC
CASSLALASGNQYF
>TRBV11-3|TRBD2|TRBJ2-4|.
TGTGCCAGCAGCTTAGAGGGGTTAGCGGGTGCAAAAAACATTCAGTACTTC
CASSLEGLAGAKNIQYF
>TRBV4-1|.|TRBJ1-2|.
TGCGCCAGCAGCCAGGATCCGGCCCTTAACTATGGCTACACCTTC
CASSQDPALNYGYTF
>TRBV21-1|.|TRBJ1-5|few
TGTGCCAGCAGCAAAGAATCCCAGAATAGCAATCAGCCCCAGCATTTT
CASSKESQNSNQPQHF
>TRBV13|.|TRBJ2-2|.
TGTGCCAGCAGCTCATCGAAAGGACCAACCGGGGAGCTGTTTTTT
CASSSSKGPTGELFF
>TRBV5-1|TRBD1|TRBJ2-7|.
TGCGCCAGCAGCTCGGGACAGCTCTTATGGGAGCAGTACTTC
CASSSGQLLWEQYF
>TRBV9|.|TRBJ1-2|.
TGTGCCAGCAGCGGAGGGGGACACTATGGCTACACCTTC
CASSGGGHYGYTF
>TRBV28|.|TRBJ2-1|.
TGTGCCACCCTACGCCCTACAGGAGGGTCCTACAATGAGCAGTTCTTC
CATLRPTGGSYNEQFF
>TRBV29-1|.|TRBJ2-3|.
TGCAGCGTTTGCCGGGACGGAGCTAGCACAGATACGCAGTATTTT
CSVCRDGASTDTQYF
>TRBV14|TRBD2|TRBJ2-1|.
TGTGCCAGCAGCCTGATTCCGGGACTAGTATCTGAGCAGTTCTTC
CASSLIPGLVSEQFF
>TRBV29-1|TRBD1|TRBJ2-7|.
TGCAGCGTTGGAGGGGGGCAGGGGGCTGTCGAGCAGTACTTC
CSVGGGQGAVEQYF
>TRBV27|.|TRBJ1-1|.
TGTGCCAGCAGTTTAGAGGCCGGGGGATTGACTGAAGCTTTCTTT
CASSLEAGGLTEAFF
>TRBV27|TRBD2|TRBJ2-1|.
TGTGCCAGCAGTTTACAAGGACTAGCGACCTACAATGAGCAGTTCTTC
CASSLQGLATYNEQFF
>TRBV5-5|.|TRBJ2-1|.
TGTGCCAGCAGCTTCTGGCTCAACAATGAGCAGTTCTTC
CASSFWLNNEQFF
>TRBV4-1|TRBD2|TRBJ2-7|.
TGCGCCAGCAGCCAAGCGTACACTAGCGGGAACTACGAGCAGTACTTC
CASSQAYTSGNYEQYF
>TRBV13|.|TRBJ2-5|.
TGTGCCAGCAGCTCGGAGAAAGAGACCCAGTACTTC
CASSSEKETQYF
>TRBV5-6|TRBD1|TRBJ2-5|.
TGTGCCAGCAGCTTGGATAGCTCCGGGACAGGGGACCTGGAGACCCAGTACTTC
CASSLDSSGTGDLETQYF
>TRBV28|.|TRBJ2-3|.
TGTGCCAGCAGTTCCGATTTGGGCCTAAGGCGGGAAAGCACAGATACGCAGTATTTT
CASSSDLGLRRESTDTQYF
>TRBV15|.|TRBJ1-1|.
TGTGCCACCAGCAGGCCGGAGGGGAACACTGAAGCTTTCTTT
CATSRPEGNTEAFF
>TRBV5-6|.|TRBJ2-7|.
TGTGCCAGCAGCTTGGGTGTAGGCGGATACTACGAGCAGTACTTC
CASSLGVGGYYEQYF
>TRBV13|.|TRBJ2-4|.
TGTGCCAGCAGCTCCTCGACGGAAGATCCTAAAAACATTCAGTACTTC
CASSSSTEDPKNIQYF
>TRBV10-3|TRBD1|TRBJ2-7|.
TGTGCCATCACCAGGGAGACAGGGCTCTACGAGCAGTACTTC
CAITRETGLYEQYF
>TRBV4-1|.|TRBJ2-7|.
TGCGCCAGCAGCCAAGGTTCCGAGCAGTACTTC
CASSQGSEQYF